These T cell receptor beta chains were read from a single sample in a study of T cell responses to AZD1222 COVID-19 vaccine. Produced via immunoSEQ multiplex PCR; TCRdb's table is partial and in-frame only. The sample lists roughly 99,000 clones; about nine tenths were seen once. The source was peripheral blood, collected on day 0 of AZD1222 vaccination. The receptor set was obtained from an adult in good health. Both conserved end residues are part of each CDR3. A D gene is named only where the DNA matches it firmly. Rows give clone size only sometimes, using once, few, many, or a class for an expanded clone.

cdr3_length,d_call,v_call,j_call,clone_size,cdr3_nt,cdr3_aa
15,.,TRBV24-1,TRBJ2-1,.,TGTGCCACCAGTGGGGCGGGACCGACCTACAATGAGCAGTTCTTC,CATSGAGPTYNEQFF
11,.,TRBV4-2,TRBJ2-2,.,TGTGCCAGCAGTTGGGCCGGGGAGCTGTTTTTT,CASSWAGELFF
14,.,TRBV6-2/TRBV6-3,TRBJ1-1,.,TGTGCCAGCAGTCAGGGATTGGGCGGCATGAGAGCTTTCTTT,CASSQGLGGMRAFF
15,.,TRBV3-1/TRBV3-2,TRBJ1-6,.,TGTGCCAGCAGCCAAGGTCAGATTCTCAATTCACCCCTCCACTTT,CASSQGQILNSPLHF
14,.,TRBV9,TRBJ1-2,.,TGTGCCAGCAGCGTAGGTTTAGCGTTTTATGGCTACACCTTC,CASSVGLAFYGYTF
15,TRBD2,TRBV9,TRBJ2-1,.,TGTGCCAGCAGCGTAGGAAGCGGGAGTTACAATGAGCAGTTCTTC,CASSVGSGSYNEQFF
12,.,TRBV19,TRBJ1-1,.,TGTGCCACTACTCGGGGGTACACTGAAGCTTTCTTT,CATTRGYTEAFF
16,TRBD2,TRBV5-1,TRBJ2-5,.,TGCGCCAGCAGCCAAACTAGCGGGGGGCCGCGAGAGACCCAGTACTTC,CASSQTSGGPRETQYF
13,.,TRBV2,TRBJ1-4,.,TGTGCCGGATCCGGGACTGGAAATGAAAAACTGTTTTTT,CAGSGTGNEKLFF
16,.,TRBV15,TRBJ1-5,.,TGTGCCACCAGCAGAGCTGGATCTAGGGCTAATCAGCCCCAGCATTTT,CATSRAGSRANQPQHF
15,.,TRBV6-2/TRBV6-3,TRBJ1-2,.,TGTGCCAGCAGCCACCCACGAGGAAATAACTATGGCTACACCTTC,CASSHPRGNNYGYTF
11,.,TRBV12-1,TRBJ1-5,.,TGTGCCAGCAGCTTTATAGAGCCCCAGCATTTT,CASSFIEPQHF
14,.,TRBV11-3,TRBJ2-3,.,TGTGCCAGCAGCCCCCGCACGGGGACAGATACGCAGTATTTT,CASSPRTGTDTQYF
14,TRBD1,TRBV19,TRBJ2-7,.,TGTGCCAGTAGTGTCCCAGGGGGCCGGAACGAGCAGTACTTC,CASSVPGGRNEQYF
16,.,TRBV3-1/TRBV3-2,TRBJ1-3,.,TGTGCCAGCAGCCAAGAAGGCCTGATCTCTGGAAACACCATATATTTT,CASSQEGLISGNTIYF
11,TRBD1,TRBV28,TRBJ2-7,.,TGTGCCAGCAGACAGGGGCCCGAGCAGTACTTC,CASRQGPEQYF
16,TRBD2,TRBV7-7,TRBJ2-1,.,TGTGCCAGCAGCTTAGGACTAGCGGAGGCCTACAATGAGCAGTTCTTC,CASSLGLAEAYNEQFF
17,.,TRBV28,TRBJ2-1,.,TGTGCCAGCAGTGGGCCCTCGGGGTGGGGAGGCAACAATGAGCAGTTCTTC,CASSGPSGWGGNNEQFF
15,.,TRBV7-9,TRBJ1-1,.,TGTGCCAGCAGCTTACGGTTGATATGGAACACTGAAGCTTTCTTT,CASSLRLIWNTEAFF
21,TRBD2,TRBV15,TRBJ2-1,few,TGTGCCACCAGCAGAGCATACGCGGGACTAGCGGATGAGAGCTCCTACAATGAGCAGTTCTTC,CATSRAYAGLADESSYNEQFF
15,.,TRBV30,TRBJ2-3,.,TGTGCCTGGGCTTCCGGGGGGCTCGTCATAGGTACGCAGTATTTT,CAWASGGLVIGTQYF
13,.,TRBV29-1,TRBJ1-3,.,TGCAGCGCCGAAGGGACTGCAGGAAACACCATATATTTT,CSAEGTAGNTIYF
14,.,TRBV11-2,TRBJ2-1,.,TGTGCCAGCAGCTTAGCTACAGCTTGGAATGAGCAGTTCTTC,CASSLATAWNEQFF
13,.,TRBV21-1,TRBJ1-2,.,TGTGCCAGCTTGGACAGGATCAACTATGGCTACACCTTC,CASLDRINYGYTF
13,.,TRBV29-1,TRBJ1-5,.,TGCAGCGTTACCCGACAACCTAATCAGCCCCAGCATTTT,CSVTRQPNQPQHF
17,.,TRBV4-3,TRBJ1-3,.,TGCGCCAGCAGCCAAGGTCCAACAGAGGTCTCTGGAAACACCATATATTTT,CASSQGPTEVSGNTIYF
13,.,TRBV14,TRBJ1-2,few,TGTGCCAGCAGCCAAGCCAGGGCCTATGGCTACACCTTC,CASSQARAYGYTF
16,.,TRBV18,TRBJ2-7,.,TGTGCCAGCTCACCCCCAGGGGGGGGGATCCCCTACGAGCAGTACTTC,CASSPPGGGIPYEQYF
16,TRBD2,TRBV7-3,TRBJ2-3,.,TGTGCCAGCAGCTTAAAGCAGCGGGGGGCCACAGATACGCAGTATTTT,CASSLKQRGATDTQYF
14,.,TRBV4-1,TRBJ2-2,.,TGCGCCAGCAGCCAAGATTCCAGAACCGGGGAGCTGTTTTTT,CASSQDSRTGELFF
13,.,TRBV30,TRBJ1-1,few,TGTGCCTGGAGTGAGGGGGGAGGAACTGAAGCTTTCTTT,CAWSEGGGTEAFF
15,TRBD1,TRBV6-5,TRBJ1-2,.,TGTGCCAGCAGTTACCAGGGGGCGACTTACTATGGCTACGCCTTC,CASSYQGATYYGYAF
17,TRBD1,TRBV4-1,TRBJ2-3,few,TGCGCCAGCAGCCAAGTCGGGACAGGGACAATCACAGATACGCAGTATTTT,CASSQVGTGTITDTQYF
16,.,TRBV5-4,TRBJ1-3,.,TGTGCCAGCAGCTTGGGGCGGGGGGTAGCTGGAAACACCATATATTTT,CASSLGRGVAGNTIYF
12,TRBD1,TRBV10-2,TRBJ2-5,.,TGCGCCAGCGGGACAGGTTGGGAGACCCAGTACTTC,CASGTGWETQYF
14,TRBD1,TRBV5-5,TRBJ1-6,.,TGTGCCAGCAGCGTAGGGACAGTAAATTCACCCCTCCACTTT,CASSVGTVNSPLHF
15,TRBD1,TRBV28,TRBJ2-1,.,TGTGCCAGCAGTTTATTAAGCACAGGGGTTAATGAGCAGTTCTTC,CASSLLSTGVNEQFF
15,TRBD1,TRBV5-1,TRBJ1-1,.,TGCGCCAGCAGCTTGTACAGGACAGGGAACACTGAAGCTTTCTTT,CASSLYRTGNTEAFF
15,.,TRBV15,TRBJ2-7,.,TGTGCCACCAGCAGAGTTGCAGGGGTCGGCTACGAGCAGTACTTC,CATSRVAGVGYEQYF
15,.,TRBV4-2,TRBJ1-5,.,TGTGCCAGCAGACGGGACCGAGATAGCAATCAGCCCCAGCATTTT,CASRRDRDSNQPQHF
17,TRBD2,TRBV6-2/TRBV6-3,TRBJ2-7,.,TGTGCCAGCAGTTACCCGACAGCGGGAACTACTTCCTACGAGCAGTACTTC,CASSYPTAGTTSYEQYF
15,TRBD1,TRBV11-2,TRBJ1-2,.,TGTGCCAGCAGCTTAGATATGGGACAGGGGAGAGGCTACACCTTC,CASSLDMGQGRGYTF
15,TRBD2,TRBV24-1,TRBJ2-1,.,TGTGCCACCCCTTCTAGCGGGGGGTCACACAATGAGCAGTTCTTC,CATPSSGGSHNEQFF
12,.,TRBV5-6,TRBJ2-2,.,TGTGCCAGCAACCTCAGGACCGGGGAGCTGTTTTTT,CASNLRTGELFF
18,TRBD1,TRBV9,TRBJ2-6,.,TGTGCCAGCAGCGAGAGGGACAGGGGGAGGTCTGGGGCCAACGTCCTGACTTTC,CASSERDRGRSGANVLTF
14,.,TRBV7-3,TRBJ2-3,.,TGTGCCAGCAGCTCATTGAGGTCTTTAGATACGCAGTATTTT,CASSSLRSLDTQYF
11,.,TRBV12-3/TRBV12-4,TRBJ1-2,once,TGTGCCAGCAGTTTAGCAGGGGTCTACACCTTC,CASSLAGVYTF
16,.,TRBV7-7,TRBJ2-2,few,TGTGCCAGCAGCTTAGCGATGAGCGGCCCGTCCGGGGAGCTGTTTTTT,CASSLAMSGPSGELFF
15,TRBD2,TRBV5-1,TRBJ2-3,once,TGCGCCAGCAGCCCAGGACTAGCGGGCACAGATACGCAGTATTTT,CASSPGLAGTDTQYF
17,TRBD1,TRBV4-1,TRBJ1-6,.,TGCGCCAGCAGCCAAGATCATCCCGGGACAGGGGCTTCACCCCTCCACTTT,CASSQDHPGTGASPLHF
14,TRBD2,TRBV27,TRBJ2-7,.,TGTGCCAGCAGTTCAGCGGGAGTCCCCTACGAGCAGTACTTC,CASSSAGVPYEQYF
19,TRBD2,TRBV7-8,TRBJ2-3,.,TGTGCCAGCAGCTACGGACTAGCGGGGGGGTTAAAACTTGCAGATACGCAGTATTTT,CASSYGLAGGLKLADTQYF
18,TRBD1,TRBV24-1,TRBJ2-2,few,TGTGCCACCAGTGATTTCCGGGGACAGAAAGCGAACACCGGGGAGCTGTTTTTT,CATSDFRGQKANTGELFF